Presented here are 26 T cell receptor beta chains from one specimen sequenced in a study of blood T cell repertoires in COVID-19. The table came from immunoSEQ multiplex PCR; TCRdb's copy has only in-frame clones and leaves some out. The data show about 91,000 clones, 82% seen once. Sequenced material: peripheral blood. These receptors were obtained from a man in his fifties with active or convalescent COVID-19.

This clone is a singleton in its sample. The chain employs TRBV18 and TRBJ2-1; 9 positions match TRBD2. Germline CDR1 is KGHSH and CDR2 is LQKENI. The CDR3 runs 15 residues. V lost 5 bases, J lost 6 bases, and 8 bases stayed unmatched. CDR3 in DNA: TGTGCCAGCTCATTTAACCCTAGCGGGGTCAATGAGCAGTTCTTC. Protein sequence: CASSFNPSGVNEQFF.

The chain has TRBV6-6 and TRBJ1-1; weak D call: TRBD1 (5 bases). The CDR3 has 15 residues. V lost 0 bases, J lost 5 bases, and 13 bases lay in between. The germline gives CDR1 MNHNY, CDR2 SVGAGI (reference sequence). This CDR3 reads CASSYSSGVGTEAFF. CDR3 in DNA: TGTGCCAGCAGTTACTCTTCGGGGGTGGGGACTGAAGCTTTCTTT.

This chain connects TRBV3-1 (or the pseudogene TRBV3-2) to TRBJ1-2; 7 bases fit TRBD1. The germline V gene encodes CDR1 LGHDT and CDR2 YNNKEL (reference sequence). With V trimmed by 5 bases and J by 5 bases, 8 bases remained unmatched. The CDR3 totals 14 residues. Written as DNA, the CDR3 is TGTGCCAGCAGCTCCAGGGGGGTAGGATATGGCTACACCTTC. Translated, it gives CASSSRGVGYGYTF.

The rearrangement links TRBV5-5 to TRBJ2-1; the D is unclear. The germline V gene encodes CDR1 SGHKS and CDR2 YYEKEE (reference sequence). CDR3 length: 13 residues. The germline V and J ends were trimmed by 1 base and 4 bases, with 6 bases remaining between them. For the CDR3, the DNA is TGTGCCAGCAGCTTGCCGGTGTACAATGAGCAGTTCTTC. Protein: CASSLPVYNEQFF.

The genes are TRBV5-1 and TRBJ2-2; TRBD2 matches 15 bases. The CDR3 covers 18 residues. In germline, CDR1 is SGHRS, CDR2 YFSETQ. V dropped 4 bases and J dropped 4; count of bases not matched to a gene: 8. The CDR3 here is CASSTRTSGGAGTGELFF. Written as DNA, the CDR3 is TGCGCCAGCAGCACTAGGACTAGCGGGGGGGCCGGCACCGGGGAGCTGTTTTTT.

A single count supports this clone. V gene TRBV6-6 combines with J gene TRBJ1-2; D is unclear. The germline V gene encodes CDR1 MNHNY and CDR2 SVGAGI (reference sequence). Trimming stripped 5 bases from V and 2 bases from J, with 9 bases between. This CDR3 has 13 residues. The CDR3 bases are TGTGCCAGCAGTCTCGACGGGAACTATGGCTACACCTTC. Translating it yields CASSLDGNYGYTF.

The V and J genes are TRBV30 and TRBJ2-2, with D tentatively TRBD1 (5 bases). The CDR3 runs to 15 residues. Trimming removed 3 bases at V and 4 bases at J, with 15 bases between. Germline CDR1 reads GTSNPN; CDR2 reads SVGIG (reference sequence). CDR3 loop: CAWSKQAVGTGELFF. In nucleotides, the CDR3 is TGTGCCTGGAGCAAACAGGCCGTCGGCACCGGGGAGCTGTTTTTT.

The V and J genes are TRBV6-4 and TRBJ2-3; a possible D gene is TRBD1 (6 bases). The length of the CDR3 is 14 residues. V was cut by 4 bases and J by 0 bases, with 8 bases left in between. Looked up from germline, CDR1 is MRHNA and CDR2 is SNTAGT. CDR3 loop: CASSVGQSTDTQYF. The DNA of the CDR3 is TGTGCCAGCAGTGTCGGACAGAGCACAGATACGCAGTATTTT.

This clone was recorded a few times. The chain has TRBV3-1 (or the pseudogene TRBV3-2) and TRBJ2-5; 7 nucleotides agree with TRBD2. Germline trimming cut 4 bases from V and 2 bases from J; bases unmatched to any gene: 4. This CDR3 is built from 14 residues. From germline, CDR1 is LGHDT and CDR2 YNNKEL (reference sequence). The CDR3 spells CASSPSSGQETQYF. The CDR3 DNA sequence: TGTGCCAGCAGCCCGTCTAGCGGACAAGAGACCCAGTACTTC.

A few counts support this clone. The chain recombines TRBV19 with TRBJ1-4, with D possibly TRBD1 on 6 matching bases. CDR3 length equals 13 residues. Germline V lookup: CDR1 LNHDA, CDR2 SQIVND (reference sequence). The V end was cut by 6 bases, the J end by 8 bases, with 13 bases between. CDR3 sequence reads: CASSGDKEEKLFF. The CDR3 coding sequence is TGTGCCAGTAGCGGGGACAAGGAGGAAAAACTGTTTTTT.

This clone was observed once. This chain uses TRBV28 with TRBJ2-1; D is perhaps TRBD2 (6 bases). The CDR3 has 15 amino acids. Trimming stripped 2 bases from V and 0 bases from J, with 8 bases between. In germline, CDR1 is MDHEN, CDR2 SYDVKM. DNA for the CDR3: TGTGCCAGCAGTTTAGCGGGACCCTCCTACAATGAGCAGTTCTTC. As protein: CASSLAGPSYNEQFF.

This clone has a handful of counts. The V gene is TRBV5-1, the J gene TRBJ2-7; tentatively, D is TRBD1 (6 bases). Germline V gene sequence: CDR1 SGHRS, CDR2 YFSETQ. The CDR3 loop spans 13 amino acids. Deletions cut 4 bases from V and 2 bases from J, with 10 bases between. CDR3: CASSNGQPYEQYF. In nucleotides, the CDR3 is TGCGCCAGCAGCAACGGACAGCCCTACGAGCAGTACTTC. Full variable domain (remainder filled in from reference TRBV5-1 and TRBJ2-7): KAGVTQTPRYLIKTRGQQVTLSCSPISGHRSVSWYQQTPGQGLQFLFEYFSETQRNKGNFPGRFSGRQFSNSRSEMNVSTLELGDSALYLCASSNGQPYEQYFGPGTRLTVT.

This clone was detected only a few times. This chain uses TRBV3-1 (or the pseudogene TRBV3-2) with TRBJ2-7; 14 bases line up with TRBD2. After removal of 1 base from V and 6 bases from J, the junction contained 5 bases not matched to a gene. Germline loops: CDR1 LGHDT, CDR2 YNNKEL (reference sequence). This CDR3 has 16 amino acids. CDR3 sequence: CASSQATSGGASEQYF. CDR3 sequence (DNA): TGTGCCAGCAGCCAAGCGACTAGCGGGGGGGCGAGCGAGCAGTACTTC.

Only one count was recorded for this clone. The rearrangement links TRBV19 to TRBJ1-6, with TRBD1 as a possible D gene (5 bases). CDR3 size: 16 residues. Deletions cut 2 bases from V and 8 bases from J, with 16 bases between. Germline-derived CDR1 and CDR2 are LNHDA and SQIVND (reference sequence). The CDR3 DNA sequence: TGTGCCAGTAGTATATTGTCGGCAGGGTGGGATTCACCCCTCCACTTT. Translated, it gives CASSILSAGWDSPLHF.

The chain is built from TRBV20-1 and TRBJ2-1; D is unclear. This CDR3 is 10 amino acids long. V lost 6 bases, J lost 5 bases, and 5 bases lay in between. The V gene's germline CDR1 is DFQATT and CDR2 SNEGSKA (reference sequence). CDR3: CSAPDNEQFF. DNA for the CDR3: TGCAGTGCCCCGGACAATGAGCAGTTCTTC.

The chain has TRBV11-3 and TRBJ2-7; 7 bases are a match to TRBD2. V shed 5 bases, J shed 4 bases, and the junction held 17 bases outside the gene matches. The CDR3 has 17 amino acids. CDR1 SGHNT and CDR2 YENEEA come from the germline V gene. The CDR3 DNA reads TGTGCCAGCAGCCCCGTGAGACTAGCCTATTCTTGGTACGAGCAGTACTTC. Protein sequence: CASSPVRLAYSWYEQYF.

J is TRBJ1-3 and V is TRBV7-9; D ambiguous. The ends were cut back, 0 bases at V and 4 bases at J, with 7 bases in the middle. The CDR3 is 14 amino acids. In germline, CDR1 is SEHNR, CDR2 FQNEAQ (reference sequence). The CDR3 region is CASSLAGGGNTIYF. The CDR3 DNA sequence: TGTGCCAGCAGCTTAGCAGGAGGGGGAAACACCATATATTTT. Full variable domain (rest looked up from reference TRBV7-9 and TRBJ1-3): DTGVSQNPRHKITKRGQNVTFRCDPISEHNRLYWYRQTLGQGPEFLTYFQNEAQLEKSRLLSDRFSAERPKGSFSTLEIQRTEQGDSAMYLCASSLAGGGNTIYFGEGSWLTVV.

The chain employs TRBV6-2 or TRBV6-3 and TRBJ2-1; 10 positions agree with TRBD1. Germline V gene data show CDR1 as MNHEY and CDR2 as SVGEGT. The CDR3 is 15 residues long. V was clipped by 4 bases and J by 5 bases; unmatched bases: 5. CDR3 residues: CASSWGTGANNEQFF. The CDR3 DNA sequence: TGTGCCAGCAGTTGGGGGACAGGGGCAAACAATGAGCAGTTCTTC.

The V and J genes are TRBV30 and TRBJ2-7; TRBD1 matches 9 bases. V was clipped by 3 bases and J by 0 bases; unmatched bases: 12. This CDR3 contains 17 residues. Germline V gene data show CDR1 as GTSNPN and CDR2 as SVGIG (reference sequence). CDR3 in DNA: TGTGCCTGGAGGGGACGATTGGGGACAGGGAGCTCCTACGAGCAGTACTTC. Its translation: CAWRGRLGTGSSYEQYF.

The chain is built from TRBV2 and TRBJ1-5, with a possible D match to TRBD1 (5 bases). The CDR3 extends over 14 amino acids. The ends were cut back, 7 bases at V and 0 bases at J, with 10 bases in the middle. From germline, CDR1 is SNHLY and CDR2 FYNNEI. The CDR3 nucleotides are TGTGCCAGCACGGAGACAGATAGCAATCAGCCCCAGCATTTT. Amino acids: CASTETDSNQPQHF.

In this sample, this clone turned up once. J is TRBJ2-5 and V is TRBV30; the match to TRBD2 covers 10 bases. This CDR3 contains 15 residues. The V segment lost 4 bases and the J segment 5 bases; nucleotides outside the gene matches: 10. Germline CDR1 is GTSNPN and CDR2 is SVGIG (reference sequence). The chain's CDR3 is CAWTLLAGPGETQYF. The CDR3 bases are TGTGCCTGGACTCTACTAGCGGGGCCGGGGGAGACCCAGTACTTC. The complete variable domain, with remaining parts taken from reference TRBV30 and TRBJ2-5, reads SQTIHQWPATLVQPVGSPLSLECTVEGTSNPNLYWYRQAAGRGLQLLFYSVGIGQISSEVPQNLSASRPQDRQFILSSKKLLLSDSGFYLCAWTLLAGPGETQYFGPGTRLLVL.

The J gene is TRBJ2-1, the V gene TRBV7-2; perhaps TRBD2 as D (7 bases). There are 19 residues in the CDR3. With 2 bases removed from V and 0 bases from J, the gap between germline ends came to 20 bases. Germline CDR1 reads SGHTA; CDR2 reads FQGNSA. In DNA form, the CDR3 reads TGTGCCAGCAGCTTAAAATATTCGGGCGGGGGCAGCTCCTACAATGAGCAGTTCTTC. Translating it yields CASSLKYSGGGSSYNEQFF.

The gene calls are TRBV4-3 and TRBJ2-7; D perhaps matches TRBD1 (6 bases). This CDR3 region has 14 residues. Germline CDR1 and CDR2: LGHNA and YSLEER. V lost 1 base to trimming and J lost 5 bases, with 12 bases between them. The CDR3 DNA sequence: TGCGCCAGCAGCCAAGCAGGGGCCGGGGACGAGCAGTACTTC. Encoded protein: CASSQAGAGDEQYF.

The chain recombines TRBV6-6 with TRBJ2-5; 10 nucleotides match TRBD2. Germline values: CDR1 MNHNY, CDR2 SVGAGI (reference sequence). V was clipped by 5 bases and J by 2 bases; unmatched bases: 11. The CDR3 length is 17 residues. This CDR3 reads CASSPLGLAGVQETQYF. The CDR3 DNA sequence: TGTGCCAGCAGTCCGTTGGGTCTAGCGGGGGTTCAAGAGACCCAGTACTTC.

Comment on this clone: Other nucleotide sequences in the sample specify the same CDR3. The V call is TRBV5-1, the J call TRBJ1-1; 8 bases agree with TRBD1. Germline-derived CDR1 and CDR2 are SGHRS and YFSETQ. The CDR3 loop spans 14 amino acids. V dropped 5 bases and J dropped 1; count of bases not matched to a gene: 4. CDR3 nucleotides: TGCGCCAGCAGTTTACAGGGGGGGAACACTGAAGCTTTCTTT. Translated: CASSLQGGNTEAFF.

J is TRBJ2-7 and V is TRBV28; a possible D gene is TRBD2 (6 bases). This CDR3 has 14 residues. Germline-derived CDR1 and CDR2 are MDHEN and SYDVKM. Between the trimmed V and J ends, which lost 3 bases and 6 bases, there was a span of 15 bases. CDR3 loop: CASSFTGRGSEQYF. The CDR3 DNA is TGTGCCAGCAGTTTTACAGGTCGGGGGAGCGAGCAGTACTTC.